Below are 10 T cell receptor beta chains sequenced from a single sample in a study of blood T cell repertoires in COVID-19. The assay was immunoSEQ multiplex PCR, and TCRdb's table has in-frame clones only and misses some. The table records some 670,000 clones, approximately 90% of them present only once. Sequencing used peripheral blood. The receptors derive from a woman aged 18 to 35 with acute or convalescent COVID-19.

This clone turned up a few times. V is TRBV27 and J is TRBJ1-6; tentative D call: TRBD1 (5 bases). The CDR3 loop spans 14 amino acids. From germline, CDR1 is MNHEY and CDR2 SMNVEV (reference sequence). The V end was cut by 3 bases, the J end by 9 bases, with 12 bases between. The DNA of the CDR3 is TGTGCCAGCAGTTTTGGGGGGGTGGGTTCACCCCTCCACTTT. It translates to CASSFGGVGSPLHF.

The V call is TRBV19, the J call TRBJ2-7; 8 bases match TRBD2. Germline V lookup: CDR1 LNHDA, CDR2 SQIVND (reference sequence). V shed 9 bases, J shed 0 bases, and the junction held 7 bases outside the gene matches. The CDR3 sequence is 14 residues long. CDR3 coding DNA: TGTGCCAGCAAAAGCGGGGGCCTCTCCTACGAGCAGTACTTC. Amino acid sequence: CASKSGGLSYEQYF. Full variable domain (remainder filled in from reference TRBV19 and TRBJ2-7): DGGITQSPKYLFRKEGQNVTLSCEQNLNHDAMYWYRQDPGQGLRLIYYSQIVNDFQKGDIAEGYSVSREKKESFPLTVTSAQKNPTAFYLCASKSGGLSYEQYFGPGTRLTVT.

The chain employs TRBV5-6 and TRBJ2-7; D call uncertain. This CDR3 comprises 13 residues. The V gene lost 4 bases and the J gene lost 2 bases, with 10 bases spanning the gap. Germline V gene lookup returns CDR1 SGHDT and CDR2 YYEEEE. CDR3 bases: TGTGCCAGCAGCCCTGGGCCGGCCTACGAGCAGTACTTC. Translating it yields CASSPGPAYEQYF.

The chain uses TRBV29-1 and TRBJ1-1; possible D gene TRBD1, 5 bases. This CDR3 region has 12 residues. The germline gives CDR1 SQVTM, CDR2 ANQGSEA. This CDR3 is CGSRGLNTEAFF. In DNA, the CDR3 is TGCGGAAGTAGGGGTTTGAACACTGAAGCTTTCTTT. Together with reference TRBV29-1 and TRBJ1-1, the CDR3 gives the full variable domain: SAVISQKPSRDICQRGTSLTIQCQVDSQVTMMFWYRQQPGQSLTLIATANQGSEATYESGFVIDKFPISRPNLTFSTLTVSNMSPEDSSIYLCGSRGLNTEAFFGQGTRLTVV.

The chain is built from TRBV12-3 or TRBV12-4 and TRBJ1-2, with D perhaps TRBD1 (6 bases). V lost 1 base to trimming and J lost 9 bases, with 12 bases between them. The CDR3 covers 13 residues. CDR3 nucleotide sequence: TGTGCCAGCAGTTTAGACAGGGAGAAGAGCTACACCTTC. This translates into CASSLDREKSYTF.

The chain combines TRBV5-1 with TRBJ1-4, with D perhaps TRBD1 (6 bases). CDR1 is SGHRS, CDR2 YFSETQ, per germline. This CDR3 region has 17 residues. Deletions cut 0 bases from V and 2 bases from J, with 14 bases between. The chain's CDR3 is CASSLDGGAPTNEKLFF. In DNA, the CDR3 is TGCGCCAGCAGCTTGGATGGGGGGGCGCCGACTAATGAAAAACTGTTTTTT.

The chain is built from TRBV29-1 and TRBJ2-2, with 7 positions matching TRBD1. Germline values: CDR1 SQVTM, CDR2 ANQGSEA. The J segment lost 4 bases and the V segment lost 6 bases, leaving 11 bases of the junction unmatched. CDR3 length: 15 amino acids. The DNA for the CDR3 is TGCAGCGTCACCCGAGGGACAGTAACCACCGGGGAGCTGTTTTTT. Protein sequence: CSVTRGTVTTGELFF.

The rearrangement uses TRBV28 and TRBJ1-2; D unresolved. Germline V lookup: CDR1 MDHEN, CDR2 SYDVKM. The CDR3 totals 15 residues. Deletions cut 7 bases from V and 2 bases from J, with 17 bases between. CDR3 coding DNA: TGTGCCAGCACGACCAGAAGAGCGGAGAACTATGGCTACACCTTC. This sequence encodes CASTTRRAENYGYTF.

The chain's CDR3 is CASSLDYEQYF. In nucleotides, the CDR3 is TGTGCCAGCAGCCTAGACTACGAGCAGTACTTC. The chain carries TRBV5-6 and TRBJ2-7; no clear D. Germline V gene sequence: CDR1 SGHDT, CDR2 YYEEEE. V was shortened by 4 bases and J by 3 bases, with 5 bases between the two germline ends. This CDR3 region has 11 residues.

The chain links TRBV19 to TRBJ1-5, with a possible D match to TRBD1 (5 bases). The V gene lost 4 bases and the J gene lost 4 bases, with 11 bases spanning the gap. The CDR3 runs to 14 residues. Germline V gives CDR1 LNHDA, CDR2 SQIVND (reference sequence). The CDR3 coding sequence is TGTGCCAGTAGTAGCACAGGAAAAAATCAGCCCCAGCATTTT. This sequence encodes CASSSTGKNQPQHF.